These T cell receptor beta chains were read from a single sample in a study of cytomegalovirus exposure and HLA in healthy donors. Sequenced by immunoSEQ multiplex PCR; TCRdb stores in-frame clones only, minus some. Of 250,000 to 400,000 clones listed, roughly 87% are singletons. Sequencing used PBMCs. All receptors come from a man under 40 in good health and CMV-seronegative. CDR3s include the opening cysteine and the closing phenylalanine or tryptophan. A D gene is named only where the DNA matches it firmly. A clone size is listed for some rows: how often the clone was seen (once, few, many), or a class if it is expanded.

clone size	D gene	J gene	V gene	CDR3 DNA	CDR3 protein
few	TRBD1	TRBJ2-7	TRBV18	TGTGCCAGCTCAAGAGGACAGGGGTCGAAGTACTTC	CASSRGQGSKYF
.	.	TRBJ2-7	TRBV27	TGTGCCAGCAGTTTATTGGGGCTTGACGAGCAGTACTTC	CASSLLGLDEQYF
.	.	TRBJ1-3	TRBV18	TGTGCCAGCTCACCGTTGACAGGTTTCGACTCTGGAAACACCATATATTTT	CASSPLTGFDSGNTIYF
.	.	TRBJ2-3	TRBV5-1	TGCGCCAGCAGCTTGGTTGCGGGGCCAGATACGCAGTATTTT	CASSLVAGPDTQYF
.	.	TRBJ1-2	TRBV25-1	TGTGCCAGCAGTGAGCACAGGGCAACTAACTATGGCTACACCTTC	CASSEHRATNYGYTF
.	.	TRBJ1-2	TRBV28	TGTGCCAGCAGTCCAAAACTCAACTATGGCTACACCTTC	CASSPKLNYGYTF
.	TRBD2	TRBJ2-3	TRBV29-1	TGCAGCGCCGTAGCGGGGGGTAACACAGATACGCAGTATTTT	CSAVAGGNTDTQYF
once	TRBD1	TRBJ1-1	TRBV5-1	TGCGCCAGCAGCCCCGGGGACAGGGGTGACGCTTTCTTT	CASSPGDRGDAFF
.	TRBD1	TRBJ1-1	TRBV6-1	TGTGCCAGCAGTGGACAGGGAAACACTGAAGCTTTCTTT	CASSGQGNTEAFF
.	.	TRBJ2-1	TRBV5-6	TGTGCCAGCAGCGCCCGGGGGTACAATGAGCAGTTCTTC	CASSARGYNEQFF
few	.	TRBJ1-2	TRBV9	TGTGCCAGCAGCGTACTACCCATACCGAGCCGCGGTGACTATGGCTACACCTTC	CASSVLPIPSRGDYGYTF
.	.	TRBJ2-7	TRBV12-5	TGTGCTAGTGGTTTGGCCCCTTTCTACGAGCAGTACTTC	CASGLAPFYEQYF
.	.	TRBJ2-1	TRBV11-2	TGTGCCAGCAGTCTCCCGGGGCGGGGGCATGGTGAGCAGTTCTTC	CASSLPGRGHGEQFF
.	TRBD1	TRBJ2-7	TRBV9	TGTGCCAGCAGCCTACAGGGGGCGGCCGACGAGCAGTACTTC	CASSLQGAADEQYF
.	TRBD1	TRBJ1-1	TRBV4-1	TGCGCCAGCAGCCCACAGGGACAGGGAACTGAAGCTTTCTTT	CASSPQGQGTEAFF
once	.	TRBJ2-3	TRBV10-1	TGCGCCAGCAGCACAGGCACAGATACGCAGTATTTT	CASSTGTDTQYF
.	.	TRBJ2-2	TRBV15	TGTGCCACCAGCAGAGATCTAGTACAAGGGGCCCTCGGGGAGCTGTTTTTT	CATSRDLVQGALGELFF
.	TRBD1	TRBJ2-3	TRBV6-1	TGTGCCAGCAGTGAAGGGGGACAGGGATCAGATACGCAGTATTTT	CASSEGGQGSDTQYF
.	.	TRBJ2-2	TRBV15	TGTGCCACCAGCCGGGACACGAACACCGGGGAGCTGTTTTTT	CATSRDTNTGELFF
once	.	TRBJ1-5	TRBV6-6	TGTGCCAGCAGTTACGGGGGGGGCAATCAGCCCCAGCATTTT	CASSYGGGNQPQHF
.	.	TRBJ1-2	TRBV5-4	TGTGCCAGCAGCTTGGCGTCGTCCAACTATGGCTACACCTTC	CASSLASSNYGYTF
.	TRBD2	TRBJ2-3	TRBV5-1	TGCGCCAGCAGCTGGGGACTAGCGGGGGCAGATACGCAGTATTTT	CASSWGLAGADTQYF
.	TRBD1	TRBJ2-1	TRBV11-2	TGTGCCAGCAGCTTCGGACAGGGGGACTACAATGAGCAGTTCTTC	CASSFGQGDYNEQFF
.	TRBD1	TRBJ2-4	TRBV19	TGTGCCAGTAGGTCGACAGGGGGAGAAAACATTCAGTACTTC	CASRSTGGENIQYF
.	.	TRBJ2-2	TRBV27	TGTGCCAGCAGTTTAACAGGGTGGACCGGGGAGCTGTTTTTT	CASSLTGWTGELFF
.	.	TRBJ1-4	TRBV5-6	TGTGCCAGCAAGAGGGCTACCCCTTCAACTAATGAAAAACTGTTTTTT	CASKRATPSTNEKLFF
.	TRBD2	TRBJ2-3	TRBV7-9	TGTGCCAGCAGCTTAAAAATAGCGGGGGGGAGCACAGATACGCAGTATTTT	CASSLKIAGGSTDTQYF
once	.	TRBJ2-5	TRBV6-1	TGTGCCAGCATTCGGACAAGGATGGAAGAGACCCAGTACTTC	CASIRTRMEETQYF
.	.	TRBJ1-1	TRBV7-6	TGTGCCAGCAGCCAACGTGGACGGGGCACTGAAGCTTTCTTT	CASSQRGRGTEAFF
.	TRBD1	TRBJ2-6	TRBV4-1	TGCGCCAGCAGCCAAGTCCGGCTGGGACAGGGCTCTGGGGCCAACGTCCTGACTTTC	CASSQVRLGQGSGANVLTF
.	TRBD1	TRBJ2-2	TRBV7-2	TGTGCCAGCAGCTTGAGAGGGACAGGGAACACCGGGGAGCTGTTTTTT	CASSLRGTGNTGELFF
few	TRBD1	TRBJ1-4	TRBV19	TGTGCCAGTAGTAGAAGGACAGGGGGGGAAAAACTGTTTTTT	CASSRRTGGEKLFF
once	.	TRBJ1-5	TRBV2	TGTGCCAGCAGTTCACAGGGTAAGGGCAATCAGCCCCAGCATTTT	CASSSQGKGNQPQHF